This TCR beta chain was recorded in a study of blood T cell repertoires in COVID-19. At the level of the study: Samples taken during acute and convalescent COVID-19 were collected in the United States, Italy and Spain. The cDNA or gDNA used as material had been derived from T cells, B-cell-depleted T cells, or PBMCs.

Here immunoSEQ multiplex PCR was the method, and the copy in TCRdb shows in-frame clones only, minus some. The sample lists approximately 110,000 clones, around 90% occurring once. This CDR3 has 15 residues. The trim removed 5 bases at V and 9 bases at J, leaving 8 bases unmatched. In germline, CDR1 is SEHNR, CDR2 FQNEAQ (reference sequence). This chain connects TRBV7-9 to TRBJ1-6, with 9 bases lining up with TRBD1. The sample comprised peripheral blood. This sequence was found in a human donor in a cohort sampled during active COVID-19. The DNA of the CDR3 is TGTGCCAGCAGCGAAACCGGGACAGGGCTTTCACCCCTCCACTTT. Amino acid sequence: CASSETGTGLSPLHF.